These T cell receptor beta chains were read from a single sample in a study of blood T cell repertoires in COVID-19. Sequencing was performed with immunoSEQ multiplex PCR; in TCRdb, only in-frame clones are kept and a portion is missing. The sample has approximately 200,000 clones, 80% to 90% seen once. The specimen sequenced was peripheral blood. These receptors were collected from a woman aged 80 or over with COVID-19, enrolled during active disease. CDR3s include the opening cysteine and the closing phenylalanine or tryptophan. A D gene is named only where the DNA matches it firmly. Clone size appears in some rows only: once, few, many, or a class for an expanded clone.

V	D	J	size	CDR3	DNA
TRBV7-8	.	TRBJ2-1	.	CASRFRGDTYNEQFF	TGTGCCAGCAGGTTCCGGGGGGACACCTACAATGAGCAGTTCTTC
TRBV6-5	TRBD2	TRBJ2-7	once	CASTVRGGSEQYF	TGTGCCAGCACTGTCCGGGGGGGAAGCGAGCAGTACTTC
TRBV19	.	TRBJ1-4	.	CASRPGLTATNEKLFF	TGTGCCAGTAGACCGGGACTTACAGCAACTAATGAAAAACTGTTTTTT
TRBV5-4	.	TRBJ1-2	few	CASSLAGGYGYTF	TGTGCCAGCAGCTTGGCGGGGGGATATGGCTACACCTTC
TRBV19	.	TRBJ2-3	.	CASSIAFTDTQYF	TGTGCCAGTAGTATAGCCTTCACAGATACGCAGTATTTT
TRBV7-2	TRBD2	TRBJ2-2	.	CASSLGLAVNTGELFF	TGTGCCAGCAGTCTCGGACTAGCGGTCAACACCGGGGAGCTGTTTTTT
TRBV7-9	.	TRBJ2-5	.	CAAGRVQETQYF	TGTGCCGCTGGTCGGGTCCAAGAGACCCAGTACTTC
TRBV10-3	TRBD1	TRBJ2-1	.	CAISSGTAYNEQFF	TGTGCCATCAGTTCCGGGACAGCCTACAATGAGCAGTTCTTC
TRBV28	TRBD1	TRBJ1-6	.	CASDDRASPLHF	TGTGCCAGCGATGACAGGGCTTCACCCCTCCACTTT
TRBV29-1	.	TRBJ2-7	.	CSVQLRLSYEQYF	TGCAGCGTTCAGTTGCGGCTTTCCTACGAGCAGTACTTC
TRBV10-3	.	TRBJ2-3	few	CAISGNKASVTDTQYF	TGTGCCATCAGTGGAAATAAAGCTAGCGTCACAGATACGCAGTATTTT
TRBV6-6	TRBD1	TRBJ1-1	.	CASSYSTGFTEAFF	TGTGCCAGCAGTTACTCGACAGGGTTCACTGAAGCTTTCTTT
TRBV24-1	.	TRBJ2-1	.	CATSDAAGLDEQFF	TGTGCCACCAGTGATGCGGCGGGGTTGGATGAGCAGTTCTTC
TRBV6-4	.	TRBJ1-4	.	CANRAGGLNEKLFF	TGTGCCAACCGAGCGGGGGGACTTAATGAAAAACTGTTTTTT
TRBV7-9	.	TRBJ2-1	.	CASSPTVEQFF	TGTGCCAGCAGCCCAACGGTTGAGCAGTTCTTC
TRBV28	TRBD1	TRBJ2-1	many	CASSFWDRGYNEQFF	TGTGCCAGCAGTTTCTGGGACAGGGGCTACAATGAGCAGTTCTTC
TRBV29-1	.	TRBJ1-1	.	CSVATTERDTEAFF	TGCAGCGTGGCAACAACCGAACGGGACACTGAAGCTTTCTTT
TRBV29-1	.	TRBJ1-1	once	CSVEGGGTEAFF	TGCAGCGTTGAAGGAGGGGGCACTGAAGCTTTCTTT
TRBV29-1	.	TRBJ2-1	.	CSVVGGNSYNEQFF	TGCAGCGTTGTCGGGGGAAACTCCTACAATGAGCAGTTCTTC
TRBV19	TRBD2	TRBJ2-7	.	CASTTSGRSGGYEQYF	TGTGCCAGTACTACCAGCGGGAGGTCTGGGGGCTACGAGCAGTACTTC
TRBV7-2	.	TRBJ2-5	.	CASSLLGGETQYF	TGTGCCAGCAGCCTTCTTGGGGGGGAGACCCAGTACTTC
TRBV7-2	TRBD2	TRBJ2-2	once	CASSRQPGLASGELFF	TGTGCCAGCAGCCGCCAGCCGGGACTAGCGTCCGGGGAGCTGTTTTTT
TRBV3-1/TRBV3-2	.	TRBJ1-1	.	CASSQSDKYTEAFF	TGTGCCAGCAGCCAATCCGACAAGTACACTGAAGCTTTCTTT
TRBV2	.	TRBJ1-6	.	CASRKQGFNSPLHF	TGTGCCAGCAGAAAGCAGGGTTTTAATTCACCCCTCCACTTT
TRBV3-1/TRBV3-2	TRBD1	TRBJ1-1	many	CASSPRTDRGTTEAFF	TGTGCCAGCAGCCCAAGGACAGACAGGGGGACCACTGAAGCTTTCTTT
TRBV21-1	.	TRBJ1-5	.	CASSTTGGNGQSNQPQHF	TGTGCCAGCAGCACTACAGGGGGCAACGGGCAAAGCAATCAGCCCCAGCATTTT
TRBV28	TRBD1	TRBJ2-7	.	CASSSFGTGPRANEQYF	TGTGCCAGCAGTTCTTTCGGGACAGGCCCGCGAGCCAACGAGCAGTACTTC
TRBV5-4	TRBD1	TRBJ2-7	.	CASSLEAGTGVEQYF	TGTGCCAGCAGCTTGGAGGCCGGGACAGGGGTCGAGCAGTACTTC
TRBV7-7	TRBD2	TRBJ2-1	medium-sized	CASSLGGGAGNEQFF	TGTGCCAGCAGCTTAGGCGGGGGGGCTGGGAATGAGCAGTTCTTC
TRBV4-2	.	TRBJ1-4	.	CASSQANRNEKLFF	TGTGCCAGCAGCCAAGCAAACAGAAATGAAAAATTGTTTTTT
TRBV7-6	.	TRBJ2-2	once	CASSSPGTNTGELFF	TGTGCCAGCAGCTCTCCCGGGACGAACACCGGGGAGCTGTTTTTT
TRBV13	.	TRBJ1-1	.	CASSLGVLNTEAFF	TGTGCCAGCAGCTTAGGCGTCCTTAACACTGAAGCTTTCTTT
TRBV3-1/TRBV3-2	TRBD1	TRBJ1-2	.	CASSPLSGGNYGYTF	TGTGCCAGCAGCCCACTCTCAGGGGGCAACTATGGCTACACCTTC
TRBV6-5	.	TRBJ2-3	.	CASSSRLVPDTQYF	TGTGCCAGCAGTTCCCGACTAGTCCCAGATACGCAGTATTTT
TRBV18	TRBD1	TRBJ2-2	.	CASSPTRDRNTGELFF	TGTGCCAGCTCACCGACCCGGGACAGGAACACCGGGGAGCTGTTTTTT
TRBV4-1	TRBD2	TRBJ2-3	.	CASSPHELAGQDTQYF	TGCGCCAGCAGCCCACACGAATTAGCGGGGCAAGATACGCAGTATTTT
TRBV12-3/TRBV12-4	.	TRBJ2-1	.	CAGGSYNEQFF	TGTGCAGGGGGCTCCTACAATGAGCAGTTCTTC
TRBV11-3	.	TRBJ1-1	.	CAPAAILRDTGWNTEAFF	TGTGCTCCAGCAGCAATCCTCCGGGACACGGGGTGGAACACTGAAGCTTTCTTT
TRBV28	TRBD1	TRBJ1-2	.	CASSFRGDRGLGGYTF	TGTGCCAGCAGTTTCAGAGGGGACAGGGGGCTTGGTGGCTACACCTTC
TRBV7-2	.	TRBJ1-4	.	CASSFTPGLNEKLFF	TGTGCCAGCAGCTTTACTCCGGGGTTAAATGAAAAACTGTTTTTT
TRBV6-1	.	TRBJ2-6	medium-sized	CASSEARAGANVLTF	TGTGCCAGCAGTGAAGCACGAGCTGGGGCCAACGTCCTGACTTTC
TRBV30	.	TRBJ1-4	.	CAWSRGDWGEKLFF	TGTGCCTGGAGCAGAGGGGACTGGGGTGAAAAACTGTTTTTT
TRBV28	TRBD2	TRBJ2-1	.	CASSAGLAGVLANEQFF	TGTGCCAGCAGTGCGGGACTAGCGGGAGTTTTGGCCAATGAGCAGTTCTTC
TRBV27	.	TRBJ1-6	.	CASKYTARQASSPLHF	TGTGCCAGCAAATACACCGCGCGACAAGCCAGTTCACCCCTCCACTTT
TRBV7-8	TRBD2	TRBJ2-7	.	CASSLVAGGPYEQYF	TGTGCCAGCAGCTTAGTAGCGGGAGGGCCCTACGAGCAGTACTTC
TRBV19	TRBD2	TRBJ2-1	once	CASSIGLAGGINEQFF	TGTGCCAGTAGTATAGGACTAGCGGGGGGGATCAATGAGCAGTTCTTC
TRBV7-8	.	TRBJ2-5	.	CASSRTGGRAETQYF	TGTGCCAGCAGCCGTACGGGGGGCCGAGCAGAGACCCAGTACTTC
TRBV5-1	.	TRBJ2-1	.	CASSLVGGRNEQFF	TGCGCCAGCAGCTTGGTGGGGGGGCGGAATGAGCAGTTCTTC
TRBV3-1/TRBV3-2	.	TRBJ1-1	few	CASSQDESRGIFDEAFF	TGTGCCAGCAGCCAAGACGAGAGCAGGGGAATCTTTGATGAAGCTTTCTTT
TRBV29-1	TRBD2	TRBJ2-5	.	CSVEGGIAGYQETQYF	TGCAGCGTTGAAGGGGGGATAGCGGGGTACCAAGAGACCCAGTACTTC
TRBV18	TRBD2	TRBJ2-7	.	CASSSGGGPYEQYF	TGTGCCAGCTCATCGGGGGGGGGCCCCTACGAGCAGTACTTC
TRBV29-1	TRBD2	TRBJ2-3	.	CSVDAGEALSDTQYF	TGCAGCGTTGATGCGGGAGAGGCACTGTCAGATACGCAGTATTTT
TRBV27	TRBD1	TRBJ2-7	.	CASSSWTGPSYEQYF	TGTGCCAGCAGTTCCTGGACAGGGCCCTCCTACGAGCAGTACTTC
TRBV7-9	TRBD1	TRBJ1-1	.	CASSSQGANTEAFF	TGTGCCAGCAGCTCGCAGGGGGCGAACACTGAAGCTTTCTTT
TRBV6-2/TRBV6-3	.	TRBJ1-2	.	CASSYSRGGYGYTF	TGTGCCAGCAGTTACTCGAGGGGAGGGTATGGCTACACCTTC